The next 18 T cell receptor beta chains were all read from a single sample in a study of CD8 T cells in Susac syndrome. Random hexamers served to reverse transcribe roughly 0.5 to 1 ug RNA. TCRdb processed the immunoSEQ multiplex PCR reads anew with MiXCR; each CDR3 protein has one entry. Of some 110,000 distinct CDR3 sequences in the sample, 93% were seen once. The sample was CD4+ T cells from PBMCs. The source of these receptors is a human donor with multiple sclerosis.

The V and J genes are TRBV5-1 and TRBJ1-6, with D possibly being TRBD1 (6 bases). V was trimmed by 0 bases and J by 9 bases, leaving 10 bases between them. The length of the CDR3 is 14 residues. CDR1 and CDR2 from the germline V gene are SGHRS and YFSETQ. The DNA for the CDR3 is TGCGCCAGCAGCTTGGTGGACAGACTTTCACCCCTCCACTTT. This translates into CASSLVDRLSPLHF.

The V and J genes are TRBV19 and TRBJ1-6, with a possible D match to TRBD1 (6 bases). Germline V gene data show CDR1 as LNHDA and CDR2 as SQIVND (reference sequence). The CDR3 runs to 16 residues. V was shortened by 3 bases and J by 4 bases, with 13 bases between the two germline ends. CDR3 sequence: CASSMEEGGYNSPLHF. CDR3 DNA: TGTGCCAGTAGTATGGAAGAGGGGGGTTATAATTCACCCCTCCACTTT.

The chain is built from TRBV20-1 and TRBJ1-1; TRBD1 might be the D (6 bases). The germline gives CDR1 DFQATT, CDR2 SNEGSKA (reference sequence). The V and J ends lost 3 bases and 8 bases respectively, with 16 bases between them. The CDR3 consists of 13 residues. The CDR3 nucleotides read TGCAGTGCTAGTCGGTGGGACAACGTAGAAGCTTTCTTT. This gives the protein CSASRWDNVEAFF.

The chain combines TRBV7-9 with TRBJ2-5; 7 bases agree with TRBD1. The germline CDR1 and CDR2 sequences are SEHNR and FQNEAQ (reference sequence). This CDR3 has 17 amino acids. The ends lost 5 bases at V and 5 bases at J; junction bases unmatched: 17. CDR3 protein: CASSQPGQSLVWETQYF. The CDR3 coding sequence is TGTGCCAGCAGCCAGCCGGGACAGTCGCTTGTTTGGGAGACCCAGTACTTC. The variable domain in full, with the rest retrieved from reference TRBV7-9 and TRBJ2-5, is DTGVSQNPRHKITKRGQNVTFRCDPISEHNRLYWYRQTLGQGPEFLTYFQNEAQLEKSRLLSDRFSAERPKGSFSTLEIQRTEQGDSAMYLCASSQPGQSLVWETQYFGPGTRLLVL.

The V gene is TRBV6-5, the J gene TRBJ2-3; 8 nucleotides line up with TRBD1. The CDR3 sequence is 14 residues long. The trim removed 4 bases at V and 6 bases at J, leaving 6 bases unmatched. Germline values: CDR1 MNHEY, CDR2 SVGAGI. As DNA, the CDR3 is TGTGCCAGCAGTTCGACAGGGGCGCTGGATACGCAGTATTTT. This encodes CASSSTGALDTQYF.

This clonotype was observed a single time. The CDR3 coding sequence is TGCGCCAGCAGCTTGGACGGAGAGTATGGCTACACCTTC. This encodes CASSLDGEYGYTF. The V gene is TRBV5-1, the J gene TRBJ1-2; D gene unclear. The length of the CDR3 is 13 residues. V lost 0 bases and J lost 5, with 8 bases in between. Germline lookup yields CDR1 SGHRS and CDR2 YFSETQ.

The chain recombines TRBV19 with TRBJ1-6; D possibly corresponds to TRBD1 (6 bases). Looked up from germline, CDR1 is LNHDA and CDR2 is SQIVND (reference sequence). This CDR3 has 13 residues. The V end was cut by 8 bases, the J end by 10 bases, with 15 bases between. The CDR3 loop reads CASAWGAGSPLHF. The CDR3 DNA follows: TGTGCCAGTGCTTGGGGGGCCGGGTCACCCCTCCACTTT.

The chain carries TRBV18 and TRBJ2-2; perhaps D is TRBD1 or TRBD2 (5 bases each). V lost 3 bases and J lost 3, with 8 bases in between. The length of the CDR3 is 14 residues. Germline V gene sequence: CDR1 KGHSH, CDR2 LQKENI. CDR3 bases: TGTGCCAGCTCACCGGGACGGGACACCGGGGAGCTGTTTTTT. Its translation: CASSPGRDTGELFF. The full variable domain, with the rest looked up from reference TRBV18 and TRBJ2-2, is NAGVMQNPRHLVRRRGQEARLRCSPMKGHSHVYWYRQLPEEGLKFMVYLQKENIIDESGMPKERFSAEFPKEGPSILRIQQVVRGDSAAYFCASSPGRDTGELFFGEGSRLTVL.

DNA for the CDR3: TGTGCCAGCAAGGCCGGGACTAGCAGCTCCTACGAGCAGTACTTC. Translated: CASKAGTSSSYEQYF. V and J are TRBV6-1 and TRBJ2-7; 9 bases agree with TRBD2. J lost 0 bases, V lost 7 bases, and 7 bases had no gene match. This CDR3 has 15 residues. Germline CDR1 is MNHNS and CDR2 is SASEGT.

In this sample, this clonotype turned up once. The chain uses TRBV20-1 and TRBJ2-1, with D tentatively TRBD2 (6 bases). V was pared by 6 bases and J by 3 bases, with 18 bases between. The CDR3 loop spans 15 amino acids. Per germline, CDR1 DFQATT and CDR2 SNEGSKA (reference sequence). The CDR3 sequence: CSAPRLALDYNEQFF. The CDR3 DNA reads as TGCAGTGCACCTAGGCTAGCGTTGGACTACAATGAGCAGTTCTTC.

This chain joins TRBV2 and TRBJ1-1, with D hard to call. Germline V CDR1 and CDR2: SNHLY, FYNNEI. The CDR3 contains 14 residues. Trimming took 6 bases from V and 8 from J, leaving 19 bases between them. In DNA, the CDR3 is TGTGCCAGCAGGGAGACGTCCCTCTACAGCGAAGCTTTCTTT. Protein sequence: CASRETSLYSEAFF.

The J gene is TRBJ1-2, the V gene TRBV6-5; D might be TRBD1 (6 bases). Germline CDR1 reads MNHEY; CDR2 reads SVGAGI. The germline V and J ends were trimmed by 4 bases and 8 bases, with 14 bases remaining between them. The CDR3 consists of 13 residues. The CDR3 nucleotides are TGTGCCAGCAGTTTGAACAGGGCAGGGGGCTACACCTTC. Amino acids: CASSLNRAGGYTF.

This clonotype was seen only once. The chain recombines TRBV6-5 with TRBJ1-2; D is unresolved. The ends were cut back, 2 bases at V and 8 bases at J, with 12 bases in the middle. There are 13 residues in the CDR3. CDR1 and CDR2 (germline): MNHEY, SVGAGI. The CDR3 sequence is CASSYGQLDGYTF. For the CDR3, the DNA is TGTGCCAGCAGTTACGGTCAGTTGGACGGCTACACCTTC.

This chain's CDR3 is CASSLVVRGADTQYF. The CDR3 region has the DNA TGCGCCAGCAGCTTGGTGGTGCGGGGGGCAGATACGCAGTATTTT. This chain joins TRBV5-1 and TRBJ2-3; 8 bases line up with TRBD2. From germline, CDR1 is SGHRS and CDR2 YFSETQ. V lost 0 bases, J lost 4 bases, and 4 bases stayed unmatched. The CDR3 length is 15 residues.

The CDR3 DNA is TGTGCCAGCAGAAAGGGGGTTCTCGAAAAACTGTTTTTT. As protein: CASRKGVLEKLFF. This sequence joins TRBV2 and TRBJ1-4; perhaps TRBD1 as D (6 bases). Trimming took 6 bases from V and 8 from J, leaving 13 bases between them. Germline-derived CDR1 and CDR2 are SNHLY and FYNNEI. There are 13 residues in the CDR3.

This clonotype has a single count. The chain uses TRBV30 and TRBJ2-2; TRBD1 matches 8 bases. Germline V CDR1 and CDR2: GTSNPN, SVGIG (reference sequence). This CDR3 contains 13 residues. After removal of 4 bases from V and 5 bases from J, the junction contained 3 bases not matched to a gene. CDR3 nucleotides: TGTGCCTGGACGACAGGGGTGACCGGGGAGCTGTTTTTT. This gives the protein CAWTTGVTGELFF. Full variable domain (missing parts from reference TRBV30 and TRBJ2-2): SQTIHQWPATLVQPVGSPLSLECTVEGTSNPNLYWYRQAAGRGLQLLFYSVGIGQISSEVPQNLSASRPQDRQFILSSKKLLLSDSGFYLCAWTTGVTGELFFGEGSRLTVL.

The J gene is TRBJ2-7, the V gene TRBV6-6; 10 bases line up with TRBD2. The CDR3 is 14 residues long. The junction had 4 bases not matched to a gene; V was cut back by 4 bases and J by 4 bases. From germline, CDR1 is MNHNY and CDR2 SVGAGI (reference sequence). The CDR3 coding sequence is TGTGCCAGCAGTTGGACTAGCGGAGTATACGAGCAGTACTTC. Translated, it gives CASSWTSGVYEQYF.

The CDR3 DNA follows: TGTGCCAGTACATCATCAGGGGGACCGTACGAGCAGTACTTC. Protein product: CASTSSGGPYEQYF. This chain connects TRBV6-1 to TRBJ2-7; 7 bases map to TRBD1. Trimming cost V 9 bases and J 4 bases; bases outside gene matches: 12. CDR1 and CDR2 from the germline V gene are MNHNS and SASEGT. The CDR3 totals 14 residues.